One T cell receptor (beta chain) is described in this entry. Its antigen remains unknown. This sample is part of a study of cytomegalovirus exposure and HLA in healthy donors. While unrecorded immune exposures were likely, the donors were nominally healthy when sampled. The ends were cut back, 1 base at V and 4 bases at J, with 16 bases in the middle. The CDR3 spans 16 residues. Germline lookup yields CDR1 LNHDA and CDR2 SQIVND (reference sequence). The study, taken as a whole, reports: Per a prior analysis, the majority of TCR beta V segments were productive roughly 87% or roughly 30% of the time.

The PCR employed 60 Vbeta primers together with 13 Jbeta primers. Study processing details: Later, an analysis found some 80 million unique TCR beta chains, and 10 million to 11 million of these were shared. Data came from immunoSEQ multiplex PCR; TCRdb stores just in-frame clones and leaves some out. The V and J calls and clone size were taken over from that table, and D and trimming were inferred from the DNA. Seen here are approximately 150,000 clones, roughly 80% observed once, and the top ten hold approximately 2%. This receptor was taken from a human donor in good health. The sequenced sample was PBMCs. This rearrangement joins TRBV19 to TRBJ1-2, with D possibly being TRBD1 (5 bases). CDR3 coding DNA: TGTGCCAGTAGTATAGGAGGCCAGGGAACCCCCTATGGCTACACCTTC. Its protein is CASSIGGQGTPYGYTF. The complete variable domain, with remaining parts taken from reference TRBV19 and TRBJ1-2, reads DGGITQSPKYLFRKEGQNVTLSCEQNLNHDAMYWYRQDPGQGLRLIYYSQIVNDFQKGDIAEGYSVSREKKESFPLTVTSAQKNPTAFYLCASSIGGQGTPYGYTFGSGTRLTVV.